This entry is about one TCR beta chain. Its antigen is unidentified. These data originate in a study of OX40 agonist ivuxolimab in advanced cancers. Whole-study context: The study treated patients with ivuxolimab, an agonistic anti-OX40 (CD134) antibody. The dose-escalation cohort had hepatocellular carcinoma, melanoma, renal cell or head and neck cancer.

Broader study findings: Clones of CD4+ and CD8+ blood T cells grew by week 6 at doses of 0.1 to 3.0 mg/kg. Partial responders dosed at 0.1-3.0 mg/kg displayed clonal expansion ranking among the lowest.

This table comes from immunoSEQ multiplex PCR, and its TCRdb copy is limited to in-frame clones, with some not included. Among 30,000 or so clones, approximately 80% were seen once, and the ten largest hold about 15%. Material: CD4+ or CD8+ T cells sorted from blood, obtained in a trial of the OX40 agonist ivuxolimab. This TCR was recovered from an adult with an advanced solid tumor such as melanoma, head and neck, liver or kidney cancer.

The CDR3 protein is CAISPGQETQYF. DNA of the CDR3: TGTGCCATCTCCCCAGGGCAAGAGACCCAGTACTTC. The V and J genes are TRBV10-3 and TRBJ2-5, with D perhaps matching TRBD1 (5 bases). CDR1 ENHRY and CDR2 SYGVKD come from the germline V gene. The V and J ends lost 8 bases and 2 bases respectively, with 9 bases between them. The CDR3 runs 12 residues.